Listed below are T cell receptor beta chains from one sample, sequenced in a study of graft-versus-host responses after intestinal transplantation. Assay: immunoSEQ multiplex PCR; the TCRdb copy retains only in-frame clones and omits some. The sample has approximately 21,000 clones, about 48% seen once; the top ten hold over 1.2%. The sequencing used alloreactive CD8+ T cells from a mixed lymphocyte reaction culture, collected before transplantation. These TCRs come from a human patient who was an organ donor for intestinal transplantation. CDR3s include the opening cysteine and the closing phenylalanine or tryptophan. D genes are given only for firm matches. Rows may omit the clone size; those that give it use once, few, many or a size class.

CDR3nt: TGTGCCAGCAGCTTAGCCCAACAGGGAGTGAACACTGAAGCTTTCTTT; CDR3aa: CASSLAQQGVNTEAFF; j_gene: TRBJ1-1; len: 16; abundance: NA; v_gene: TRBV7-9; d_gene: NA
CDR3nt: TGTGCCAGTAGTATAGGTAGCGGGAGTTATTACAATGAGCAGTTCTTC; CDR3aa: CASSIGSGSYYNEQFF; j_gene: TRBJ2-1; len: 16; abundance: once; v_gene: TRBV19; d_gene: TRBD2
CDR3nt: TGTGCCAGCAGTTTATACAGGACCTATGGCTACACCTTC; CDR3aa: CASSLYRTYGYTF; j_gene: TRBJ1-2; len: 13; abundance: few; v_gene: TRBV27; d_gene: NA
CDR3nt: TGTGCCAGCAGTGACTCGATAACCGGGGAGCTGTTTTTT; CDR3aa: CASSDSITGELFF; j_gene: TRBJ2-2; len: 13; abundance: medium-sized; v_gene: TRBV6-4; d_gene: NA
CDR3nt: TGTGCCAGCAGTTACTCGAATGGGGTGAACACTGAAGCTTTCTTT; CDR3aa: CASSYSNGVNTEAFF; j_gene: TRBJ1-1; len: 15; abundance: medium-sized; v_gene: TRBV6-5; d_gene: NA
CDR3nt: TGTGCCAGCAGTATGACAGGGCCGCCCCAGCATTTT; CDR3aa: CASSMTGPPQHF; j_gene: TRBJ1-5; len: 12; abundance: few; v_gene: TRBV6-5; d_gene: TRBD1
CDR3nt: TGTGCCAGCAGTCCCACCTTAGCGGGAGGGCCGAAGAATGAGCAGTTCTTC; CDR3aa: CASSPTLAGGPKNEQFF; j_gene: TRBJ2-1; len: 17; abundance: few; v_gene: TRBV28; d_gene: TRBD2
CDR3nt: TGTGCCAGCAGTTATCCCCCCGAACAGGGGTTCGAGCAGTACTTC; CDR3aa: CASSYPPEQGFEQYF; j_gene: TRBJ2-7; len: 15; abundance: NA; v_gene: TRBV6-5; d_gene: TRBD1
CDR3nt: TGTGCCAGGGAGAATACGGGTACGCAGTATTTT; CDR3aa: CARENTGTQYF; j_gene: TRBJ2-3; len: 11; abundance: NA; v_gene: TRBV27; d_gene: NA
CDR3nt: TGTGCCAGCAGCCAAGTGGTAGCGGGAGGCCCACCATATGGGCAGTTCTTC; CDR3aa: CASSQVVAGGPPYGQFF; j_gene: TRBJ2-1; len: 17; abundance: few; v_gene: TRBV4-2; d_gene: TRBD2
CDR3nt: TGTGCCAGCAGTTACAGAAGGGGTGGGGAGCTGTTTTTT; CDR3aa: CASSYRRGGELFF; j_gene: TRBJ2-2; len: 13; abundance: NA; v_gene: TRBV6-5; d_gene: NA
CDR3nt: TGTGCCAGCAGTTTAGCCGGACTAGCGGGAAGCAATGAGCAGTTCTTC; CDR3aa: CASSLAGLAGSNEQFF; j_gene: TRBJ2-1; len: 16; abundance: few; v_gene: TRBV27; d_gene: TRBD2
CDR3nt: TGTGCCAGCAGACTACTAGGAGATACGCAGTATTTT; CDR3aa: CASRLLGDTQYF; j_gene: TRBJ2-3; len: 12; abundance: NA; v_gene: TRBV7-9; d_gene: NA
CDR3nt: TGCGCCAGCAACCAAGGCATTGACGAGCAGTACTTC; CDR3aa: CASNQGIDEQYF; j_gene: TRBJ2-7; len: 12; abundance: NA; v_gene: TRBV4-1; d_gene: NA
CDR3nt: TGTGCCAGCAGCCACCGGGGCGACGAGCAGTACTTC; CDR3aa: CASSHRGDEQYF; j_gene: TRBJ2-7; len: 12; abundance: few; v_gene: TRBV6-6; d_gene: NA
CDR3nt: TGTGCCAGCAGCTTAGATCGGCAGATTGAAGCTTTCTTT; CDR3aa: CASSLDRQIEAFF; j_gene: TRBJ1-1; len: 13; abundance: NA; v_gene: TRBV7-8; d_gene: NA
CDR3nt: TGTGCCAGCAGCTTGGAAGCTTTCTTT; CDR3aa: CASSLEAFF; j_gene: TRBJ1-1; len: 9; abundance: NA; v_gene: TRBV5-6; d_gene: NA
CDR3nt: TGCGCCAGCAGCCAAGGGACAGGGCTCTATGGCTACACCTTC; CDR3aa: CASSQGTGLYGYTF; j_gene: TRBJ1-2; len: 14; abundance: medium-sized; v_gene: TRBV4-1; d_gene: TRBD1
CDR3nt: TGCGCCAGCAGCTTATCGGGACTCGAGTCCTACGAGCAGTACTTC; CDR3aa: CASSLSGLESYEQYF; j_gene: TRBJ2-7; len: 15; abundance: few; v_gene: TRBV5-1; d_gene: NA
CDR3nt: TGTGCCAGCAGCCCTCTCGGGGGGGGAGAAAAACTGTTTTTT; CDR3aa: CASSPLGGGEKLFF; j_gene: TRBJ1-4; len: 14; abundance: few; v_gene: TRBV6-6; d_gene: NA
CDR3nt: TGTGCCTGGAAGGATAGAGGGAGGGCTGGTAATGAGCAGTTCTTC; CDR3aa: CAWKDRGRAGNEQFF; j_gene: TRBJ2-1; len: 15; abundance: few; v_gene: TRBV30; d_gene: TRBD2
CDR3nt: TGTGCCAGCAGTCCCGACAGGGGCCCTTACAATGAGCAGTTCTTC; CDR3aa: CASSPDRGPYNEQFF; j_gene: TRBJ2-1; len: 15; abundance: NA; v_gene: TRBV13; d_gene: TRBD1
CDR3nt: TGTGCCAGCAGCTCAGAATGGATTTACGAGCAGTACTTC; CDR3aa: CASSSEWIYEQYF; j_gene: TRBJ2-7; len: 13; abundance: medium-sized; v_gene: TRBV11-2; d_gene: NA
CDR3nt: TGTGCCAGCGGACAGGGCGGGGAGCTGTTTTTT; CDR3aa: CASGQGGELFF; j_gene: TRBJ2-2; len: 11; abundance: NA; v_gene: TRBV6-8; d_gene: TRBD1
CDR3nt: TGTGCCAGCAGCCTGCTGGGAGAAGAGACCCAGTACTTC; CDR3aa: CASSLLGEETQYF; j_gene: TRBJ2-5; len: 13; abundance: few; v_gene: TRBV6-1; d_gene: NA
CDR3nt: TGTGCCAGCAGCTATCGTATAGAAGGCACTGAAGCTTTCTTT; CDR3aa: CASSYRIEGTEAFF; j_gene: TRBJ1-1; len: 14; abundance: few; v_gene: TRBV2; d_gene: NA
CDR3nt: TGTGCCAGCAGGAACAGGGATCTATCTGTCAATGAGCAGTTCTTC; CDR3aa: CASRNRDLSVNEQFF; j_gene: TRBJ2-1; len: 15; abundance: few; v_gene: TRBV6-5; d_gene: NA
CDR3nt: TGCGCCAGCAGCCAAGTCGGTAACTCTGGAAACACCATATATTTT; CDR3aa: CASSQVGNSGNTIYF; j_gene: TRBJ1-3; len: 15; abundance: few; v_gene: TRBV4-1; d_gene: NA
CDR3nt: TGTGCCACCAGCATGTTCAGCTCCTACGAGCAGTACTTC; CDR3aa: CATSMFSSYEQYF; j_gene: TRBJ2-7; len: 13; abundance: NA; v_gene: TRBV15; d_gene: NA
CDR3nt: TGTGCCAGCAACACTGTCGGGACTTGGTGGGATGAGCAGTTCTTC; CDR3aa: CASNTVGTWWDEQFF; j_gene: TRBJ2-1; len: 15; abundance: NA; v_gene: TRBV9; d_gene: NA
CDR3nt: TGTGCCAGCAGTTTGGGGTTTAACACTGAAGCTTTCTTT; CDR3aa: CASSLGFNTEAFF; j_gene: TRBJ1-1; len: 13; abundance: NA; v_gene: TRBV28; d_gene: NA
CDR3nt: TGTGCCAGCAGCCAAGGAAAATTCTGGGACAGGGTATGGTATACGCAGTATTTT; CDR3aa: CASSQGKFWDRVWYTQYF; j_gene: TRBJ2-3; len: 18; abundance: NA; v_gene: TRBV14; d_gene: TRBD1
CDR3nt: TGTGCAAGTCGCTTAGATGACAGCGCGAGCTATGGCTACACCTTC; CDR3aa: CASRLDDSASYGYTF; j_gene: TRBJ1-2; len: 15; abundance: few; v_gene: TRBV12-2; d_gene: NA
CDR3nt: TGTGCCAGCAGCCCCTCCCTACTAGCGGGAGGGCACACCGGGGAGCTGTTTTTT; CDR3aa: CASSPSLLAGGHTGELFF; j_gene: TRBJ2-2; len: 18; abundance: NA; v_gene: TRBV14; d_gene: TRBD2
CDR3nt: TGTGCCAGCAGCCCTCTAGCGGGGTTTTTGTACGAGCAGTACTTC; CDR3aa: CASSPLAGFLYEQYF; j_gene: TRBJ2-7; len: 15; abundance: NA; v_gene: TRBV28; d_gene: TRBD2
CDR3nt: TGTGCCAGCAGCGTATACGGGGGCTACAATGAGCAGTTCTTC; CDR3aa: CASSVYGGYNEQFF; j_gene: TRBJ2-1; len: 14; abundance: NA; v_gene: TRBV9; d_gene: NA
CDR3nt: TGTGCCAGCAGTTGGGAAGCGGGAGGGCCCCCAGATACGCAGTATTTT; CDR3aa: CASSWEAGGPPDTQYF; j_gene: TRBJ2-3; len: 16; abundance: NA; v_gene: TRBV27; d_gene: TRBD2
CDR3nt: TGTGCCAGCAGCTTTAGCGGGAGCGCCTACAATGAGCAGTTCTTC; CDR3aa: CASSFSGSAYNEQFF; j_gene: TRBJ2-1; len: 15; abundance: NA; v_gene: TRBV5-7; d_gene: TRBD2
CDR3nt: TGCGCCAGCAGCTTTTACTTCGGGACTAGCGGCACAGATACGCAGTATTTT; CDR3aa: CASSFYFGTSGTDTQYF; j_gene: TRBJ2-3; len: 17; abundance: NA; v_gene: TRBV4-3; d_gene: TRBD2
CDR3nt: TGTGCCAGCAGCGTAAACGGAGCCACAGATACGCAGTATTTT; CDR3aa: CASSVNGATDTQYF; j_gene: TRBJ2-3; len: 14; abundance: few; v_gene: TRBV9; d_gene: NA
CDR3nt: TGTGCCAGCAGCGTAGGGACTAGCTCCTACAATGAGCAGTTCTTC; CDR3aa: CASSVGTSSYNEQFF; j_gene: TRBJ2-1; len: 15; abundance: NA; v_gene: TRBV9; d_gene: TRBD2
CDR3nt: TGCGCCAGCAGCTCCAAACCGAATAACATTCAGTACTTC; CDR3aa: CASSSKPNNIQYF; j_gene: TRBJ2-4; len: 13; abundance: NA; v_gene: TRBV5-1; d_gene: NA
CDR3nt: TGTGCCAGCAGCTTAGACGCCGGGACACTGGTGATGGGCTACACCTTC; CDR3aa: CASSLDAGTLVMGYTF; j_gene: TRBJ1-2; len: 16; abundance: NA; v_gene: TRBV7-8; d_gene: NA
CDR3nt: TGTGCCAGCAGTTTAGGATTAGCGGGACCCGAGCAGTACTTC; CDR3aa: CASSLGLAGPEQYF; j_gene: TRBJ2-7; len: 14; abundance: medium-sized; v_gene: TRBV28; d_gene: TRBD2
CDR3nt: TGTGCCAGCAGCCAAATGGGTGATGAAAAACTGTTTTTT; CDR3aa: CASSQMGDEKLFF; j_gene: TRBJ1-4; len: 13; abundance: few; v_gene: TRBV5-4; d_gene: NA